Shown below are 19 T cell receptor beta chains from a single sample sequenced in a study of human T cells and chemical hapten exposure. A single record per CDR3 protein comes from TCRdb applying MiXCR to the RACE reads. Among 65,000 to 95,000 distinct CDR3 sequences, about 8.6% were seen once, and the ten largest hold about 1.7%. Time point noted: healthy volunteer bleed at 6 weeks. Total RNA extraction was carried out from unfractionated whole blood. Sequenced sample: whole blood. The origin of the receptors is a female donor in good health. Some clones in this sample may be carry-over from other donors' samples.

This clonotype is judged medium-sized. This rearrangement joins TRBV6-4 to TRBJ2-1, with a tentative D call TRBD2 (5 bases). Germline assignment: CDR1 MRHNA and CDR2 SNTAGT. This CDR3 contains 13 residues. Trimming pared 6 bases from V and 8 bases from J, leaving 14 bases between. The CDR3 nucleotides read TGTGCCAGCAGCGAGACTGAGCGGCATGAGCAGTTCTTC. This encodes CASSETERHEQFF.

This clonotype was seen ten or more times. This rearrangement joins TRBV12-3 or TRBV12-4 to TRBJ2-2, with TRBD1 matching over 8 bases. CDR3 length: 16 amino acids. Losses at the gene ends were 5 bases for V and 5 bases for J; bases not matched to a gene: 10. This chain's CDR3 is CASSLGQGAGTGELFF. In DNA, the CDR3 is TGTGCCAGCAGTCTTGGACAGGGCGCAGGAACCGGGGAGCTGTTTTTT.

This clonotype has ten or more counts. V and J are TRBV15 and TRBJ1-4; D not certain. The V end lost 1 base, the J end lost 5 bases, and 17 bases lay between the germline ends. The CDR3 covers 17 residues. Germline assignment: CDR1 LNHNV and CDR2 YYDKDF (reference sequence). CDR3 sequence: CATSRGGSGGKNEKLFF. As DNA, the CDR3 is TGTGCCACCAGCAGAGGAGGAAGCGGAGGGAAGAATGAAAAACTGTTTTTT.

This clonotype showed up many times. This rearrangement joins TRBV5-6 to TRBJ1-1; D unresolved. The CDR3 is 16 residues long. V lost 0 bases and J lost 1, with 13 bases in between. Germline CDR1 reads SGHDT; CDR2 reads YYEEEE. CDR3 coding DNA: TGTGCCAGCAGCTTGGAGACTGGATACCGGAACACTGAAGCTTTCTTT. Amino acid sequence: CASSLETGYRNTEAFF.

V gene TRBV20-1 combines with J gene TRBJ2-5; D possibly corresponds to TRBD2 (5 bases). V gave up 5 bases and J gave up 0 bases, with 19 bases separating them. The germline CDR1 and CDR2 sequences are DFQATT and SNEGSKA (reference sequence). The CDR3 loop spans 16 amino acids. CDR3 loop: CSALGLLQEYQETQYF. Written as DNA, the CDR3 is TGCAGTGCTCTCGGACTCCTTCAAGAGTACCAAGAGACCCAGTACTTC.

This clonotype was seen a few times. The chain employs TRBV6-5 and TRBJ2-1, with TRBD2 matching over 8 bases. Germline CDR1 is MNHEY and CDR2 is SVGAGI. With 7 bases clipped from V and 8 bases from J, the junction kept 16 bases outside the gene matches. This CDR3 has 16 amino acids. The CDR3 nucleotides read TGTGCCAGCACCCCCGGGGGGGGGGCTATTTTCGATGAGCAGTTCTTC. This translates into CASTPGGGAIFDEQFF.

This clonotype was recorded a few times. The gene calls are TRBV5-1 and TRBJ1-1; 7 bases line up with TRBD1. In germline, CDR1 is SGHRS, CDR2 YFSETQ. The CDR3 sequence is 12 residues long. V gave up 4 bases and J gave up 10 bases; unmatched junction bases: 7. Written as DNA, the CDR3 is TGCGCCAGCAGCGCCGACAGGGTTGGAGCTTTCTTT. Translation gives CASSADRVGAFF.

This clonotype was detected ten times or more. One junction end does not reproduce the germline sequence, and a read error may be involved. V and J are TRBV4-1 and TRBJ1-1; D call uncertain. The CDR3 sequence is 12 residues long. The V gene's germline CDR1 is MGHRA and CDR2 YSYEKL. CDR3 coding DNA: TGCGCCAGCAGCCAAGCCGGGTTTGAAACTTTCTTT. Translation gives CASSQAGFETFF.

This clonotype showed up many times. The genes are TRBV2 and TRBJ1-1; weak D call: TRBD1 (6 bases). V was clipped by 6 bases and J by 1 base, with 9 bases between them. This CDR3 is built from 13 residues. CDR1 is SNHLY and CDR2 is FYNNEI in the germline V gene. Here the CDR3 reads CASRVQGNTEAFF. In DNA form, the CDR3 reads TGTGCCAGCAGGGTACAGGGGAACACTGAAGCTTTCTTT.

There are a few counts of this clonotype. The chain uses TRBV5-8 and TRBJ2-3; D unclear. The germline CDR1 and CDR2 sequences are SGHTS and YDEGEE. Trimming shortened V by 2 bases and J by 0 bases, and 10 bases separated the two germline ends. The CDR3 has 15 residues. The CDR3: CASSFTTPSTDTQYF. In DNA, the CDR3 is TGTGCCAGCAGCTTTACAACCCCCAGCACAGATACGCAGTATTTT.

This clonotype has at least ten counts. The V and J genes are TRBV11-2 and TRBJ2-3; D remains ambiguous. The germline V and J ends were trimmed by 2 bases and 0 bases, with 6 bases remaining between them. The CDR3 length is 14 residues. Per the germline V gene, CDR1 is SGHAT and CDR2 is FQNNGV. The CDR3 DNA reads TGTGCCAGCAGCTTAATGACCAGCACAGATACGCAGTATTTT. This codes for CASSLMTSTDTQYF.

The sample holds a few counts of this clonotype. The chain joins TRBV5-4 to TRBJ1-1, with D perhaps TRBD1 (5 bases). The germline gives CDR1 SGHNT, CDR2 YYREEE (reference sequence). The CDR3 contains 16 residues. The V gene lost 5 bases and the J gene lost 0 bases, with 17 bases spanning the gap. The CDR3 DNA reads as TGTGCCAGCAGTCTTGGGACGACCTACTTGAACACTGAAGCTTTCTTT. Protein sequence: CASSLGTTYLNTEAFF.

The genes are TRBV7-9 and TRBJ1-1; D not resolved. Trimming removed 1 base from V and 10 bases from J, with 19 bases in between. The CDR3 is 15 residues long. CDR1 and CDR2 from the germline V gene are SEHNR and FQNEAQ (reference sequence). CDR3: CASSLESGPPYRAFF. CDR3 DNA: TGTGCCAGCAGCTTAGAGTCAGGTCCCCCTTACCGAGCTTTCTTT. Full variable domain (missing parts from reference TRBV7-9 and TRBJ1-1): DTGVSQNPRHKITKRGQNVTFRCDPISEHNRLYWYRQTLGQGPEFLTYFQNEAQLEKSRLLSDRFSAERPKGSFSTLEIQRTEQGDSAMYLCASSLESGPPYRAFFGQGTRLTVV.

There are many counts of this clonotype. CDR3 sequence reads: CASQGPGASNQPQHF. CDR3 in DNA: TGCGCCAGTCAGGGTCCCGGGGCTAGCAATCAGCCCCAGCATTTT. This chain links TRBV10-2 with TRBJ1-5, with D possibly TRBD1 on 5 matching bases. Trimming stripped 9 bases from V and 0 bases from J, with 15 bases between. Per the germline V gene, CDR1 is WSHSY and CDR2 is SAAADI. The CDR3 spans 15 residues.

This clonotype was seen at least ten times. V and J are TRBV6-1 and TRBJ2-7, with 7 bases matching TRBD1. Unmatched junction bases numbered 14, after V lost 10 bases and J lost 5 bases. CDR1 is MNHNS, CDR2 SASEGT, per germline. The CDR3 sequence is 14 residues long. The CDR3 bases are TGTGCCACTCGTTTCGTACAGGGGATCCACGAGCAGTACTTC. It yields the protein CATRFVQGIHEQYF.

The rearrangement joins TRBV12-3 or TRBV12-4 to TRBJ1-5; D possibly corresponds to TRBD1 (5 bases). The ends were cut back, 2 bases at V and 0 bases at J, with 8 bases in the middle. This CDR3 spans 15 amino acids. The CDR3 reads CASSLRGNSNQPQHF. Written as DNA, the CDR3 is TGTGCCAGCAGTTTAAGGGGTAATAGCAATCAGCCCCAGCATTTT.

This clonotype was detected a few times. This rearrangement joins TRBV3-1 to TRBJ2-3, with TRBD2 matching 8 bases. Unmatched junction bases numbered 9, after V lost 1 base and J lost 6 bases. The CDR3 sequence is 16 residues long. Germline V gene data show CDR1 as LGHDT and CDR2 as YNNKEL (reference sequence). Written as DNA, the CDR3 is TGTGCCAGCAGCCAAGCCGGACTAGCTCGTTCCGATACGCAGTATTTT. Its protein is CASSQAGLARSDTQYF.

Many counts were recorded for this clonotype. The chain combines TRBV7-9 with TRBJ2-3, with D possibly being TRBD1 or TRBD2 (6 bases each). V lost 4 bases to trimming and J lost 3 bases, with 14 bases between them. The CDR3 contains 15 residues. Per germline, CDR1 SEHNR and CDR2 FQNEAQ (reference sequence). CDR3 amino acids: CASSSLGGTTDTQYF. CDR3 DNA: TGTGCCAGCAGCTCTCTGGGGGGCACAACAGATACGCAGTATTTT.

The rearrangement links TRBV7-2 to TRBJ1-4; perhaps TRBD1 as D (5 bases). Germline CDR1 reads SGHTA; CDR2 reads FQGNSA. The length of the CDR3 is 14 residues. Trimming shortened V by 4 bases and J by 8 bases, and 14 bases separated the two germline ends. CDR3: CASSYSRAREKLFF. The DNA for the CDR3 is TGTGCCAGCAGCTACTCCAGGGCTCGAGAAAAACTGTTTTTT.